The 25 T cell receptor beta chains in this list originate from one sample, sequenced in a study of CD8+ T cells in alopecia areata. RNA was extracted and reverse transcribed into cDNA as the sequencing template. Assay used: immunoSEQ multiplex PCR; TCRdb lists only in-frame clones, some missing. There are over 150,000 clones in the sample; roughly 60% occur only once, and 5.5% lies in the top ten. Sample treatment: oral pan-JAK inhibitor, 5-10 mg twice daily. The source material was CD4+ T cells sorted from blood, sampled at week 24, from a patient treated with tofacitinib. The receptors shown here come from a human donor with alopecia areata.

The J gene is TRBJ1-2, the V gene TRBV9; D is unresolved. Per the germline V gene, CDR1 is SGDLS and CDR2 is YYNGEE. V gave up 7 bases and J gave up 14 bases, with 18 bases separating them. CDR3 length equals 11 residues. The CDR3 here is CASSLGWQRTF. Here the CDR3 DNA reads TGTGCCAGCTCCCTAGGGTGGCAGCGGACCTTC.

This clone was picked up a small number of times. The chain carries TRBV20-1 and TRBJ1-2; D remains unclear. Germline CDR1 is DFQATT and CDR2 is SNEGSKA (reference sequence). The CDR3 covers 11 residues. With 3 bases removed from V and 7 bases from J, the gap between germline ends came to 9 bases. The CDR3 spells CSASSGGGYTF. The CDR3 region has the DNA TGCAGTGCTAGTAGCGGTGGTGGCTACACCTTC.

V gene TRBV30 combines with J gene TRBJ1-1; possibly TRBD1 for D (5 bases). Germline loops: CDR1 GTSNPN, CDR2 SVGIG (reference sequence). The CDR3 is 12 residues long. V was cut by 0 bases and J by 9 bases, with 11 bases left in between. In DNA, the CDR3 is TGTGCCTGGAGTGTGACGGGGACTAAAGCTTTCTTT. Translation gives CAWSVTGTKAFF.

The rearrangement uses TRBV28 and TRBJ1-2; 7 nucleotides agree with TRBD1. The CDR3 has 15 residues. Per germline, CDR1 MDHEN and CDR2 SYDVKM. The J segment lost 3 bases and the V segment lost 7 bases, leaving 11 bases of the junction unmatched. CDR3 sequence: CASKGGGTIYYGYTF. The CDR3 nucleotides read TGTGCCAGCAAAGGAGGGGGCACTATTTACTATGGCTACACCTTC.

V gene TRBV21-1 combines with J gene TRBJ2-7; TRBD1, as called in the table, went unchecked against the DNA. TRBV21-1 is designated a pseudogene. The CDR3 is 15 amino acids. The CDR3 DNA follows: TGTGCCAGCAGTCTCGCCGGGACAGCAGTTTACGAGCAGTACTTC. As protein: CASSLAGTAVYEQYF.

J is TRBJ2-3 and V is TRBV4-1, with D possibly TRBD1 on 7 matching bases. The germline V gene has CDR1 MGHRA and CDR2 YSYEKL. V shed 3 bases and J shed 4 bases, with 17 bases lying between them. The CDR3 extends over 16 amino acids. The CDR3 sequence: CASSQYSDREADTQYF. The CDR3 DNA reads as TGCGCCAGCAGCCAGTACTCTGACAGGGAGGCAGATACGCAGTATTTT.

The chain combines TRBV5-6 with TRBJ2-3, with TRBD2 matching 10 bases. J was trimmed by 2 bases and V by 4 bases; bases with no gene match: 7. This CDR3 has 16 amino acids. The germline V gene encodes CDR1 SGHDT and CDR2 YYEEEE. The chain's CDR3 is CASSAGLAATTDTQYF. The CDR3 DNA follows: TGTGCCAGCAGCGCTGGACTAGCGGCGACCACAGATACGCAGTATTTT. Full variable domain (missing parts from reference TRBV5-6 and TRBJ2-3): DAGVTQSPTHLIKTRGQQVTLRCSPKSGHDTVSWYQQALGQGPQFIFQYYEEEERQRGNFPDRFSGHQFPNYSSELNVNALLLGDSALYLCASSAGLAATTDTQYFGPGTRLTVL.

V is TRBV23-1 and J is TRBJ2-7; 9 positions agree with TRBD1. TRBV23-1 is labeled an ORF, and its function is uncertain. The CDR3 is 15 residues long. V shed 2 bases and J 5 bases; nucleotides not matched to a gene: 7. Here the CDR3 reads CASSQNRGLSHEQYF. The DNA for the CDR3 is TGCGCCAGCAGTCAAAACAGGGGGCTCAGTCACGAGCAGTACTTC.

The rearrangement links TRBV27 to TRBJ2-1; D gene ambiguous. The CDR3 totals 13 residues. Trimming cost V 8 bases and J 0 bases, with 8 bases left between them. The germline gives CDR1 MNHEY, CDR2 SMNVEV (reference sequence). Here the CDR3 DNA reads TGTGCCAGCGGAAGGAGCTCCTACAATGAGCAGTTCTTC. Amino acids: CASGRSSYNEQFF.

J is TRBJ1-5 and V is TRBV18, with D unclear. This CDR3 spans 13 amino acids. V gave up 5 bases and J gave up 10 bases, with 15 bases separating them. The germline V gene has CDR1 KGHSH and CDR2 LQKENI. This CDR3 is CASSTDQKNPQHF. CDR3 nucleotide sequence: TGTGCCAGCTCAACAGACCAGAAGAACCCCCAGCATTTT. The whole variable domain, filled in from reference TRBV18 and TRBJ1-5, reads NAGVMQNPRHLVRRRGQEARLRCSPMKGHSHVYWYRQLPEEGLKFMVYLQKENIIDESGMPKERFSAEFPKEGPSILRIQQVVRGDSAAYFCASSTDQKNPQHFGDGTRLSIL.

This chain joins TRBV6-5 and TRBJ1-2, with D uncertain. CDR3 length equals 14 residues. Germline assignment: CDR1 MNHEY and CDR2 SVGAGI. V lost 5 bases to trimming and J lost 4 bases, with 14 bases between them. CDR3 coding DNA: TGTGCCAGCAGTACGACCGGGTCCCTCTATGGCTACACCTTC. Amino acids: CASSTTGSLYGYTF.

This clone was counted only a few times. Distinct nucleotide sequences in the sample also encode this CDR3. V gene TRBV30 combines with J gene TRBJ2-1; 14 nucleotides match TRBD2. With V trimmed by 1 base and J by 10 bases, 3 bases remained unmatched. The CDR3 is made up of 14 amino acids. From germline, CDR1 is GTSNPN and CDR2 SVGIG (reference sequence). This CDR3 reads CAWSGLAGGREQFF. CDR3 nucleotides: TGTGCCTGGAGTGGACTAGCGGGAGGGCGCGAGCAGTTCTTC.

The V gene is TRBV15, the J gene TRBJ2-1; perhaps TRBD2 as D (6 bases). Germline V gene data show CDR1 as LNHNV and CDR2 as YYDKDF (reference sequence). This CDR3 region has 13 residues. Deletions cut 0 bases from V and 7 bases from J, with 7 bases between. This chain's CDR3 is CATSRDAGNEQFF. The CDR3 bases are TGTGCCACCAGCAGAGATGCGGGGAATGAGCAGTTCTTC.

This chain connects TRBV5-1 to TRBJ2-2; maybe TRBD1 (6 bases). The germline V gene has CDR1 SGHRS and CDR2 YFSETQ. The CDR3 consists of 17 residues. The V end lost 0 bases, the J end lost 1 base, and 13 bases lay between the germline ends. The DNA of the CDR3 is TGCGCCAGCAGCTTGGCCTATCAGGGGCGGAACACCGGGGAGCTGTTTTTT. Its protein is CASSLAYQGRNTGELFF.

Here the CDR3 reads CASSFAGLRTYEQYF. The CDR3, as DNA: TGTGCCAGCAGCTTCGCCGGACTAAGGACCTACGAGCAGTACTTC. The chain employs TRBV5-6 and TRBJ2-7, with D possibly being TRBD2 (6 bases). Germline CDR1 reads SGHDT; CDR2 reads YYEEEE. The V gene lost 2 bases and the J gene lost 2 bases, with 14 bases spanning the gap. This CDR3 is 15 amino acids long.

This clone was seen just once. The chain employs TRBV5-1 and TRBJ2-5; TRBD2 matches at 8 bases. Germline V gene data show CDR1 as SGHRS and CDR2 as YFSETQ. The CDR3 runs to 14 residues. V shed 1 base, J shed 5 bases, and the junction held 4 bases outside the gene matches. The CDR3 nucleotides read TGCGCCAGCAGCTTGAGCGGGGGTACGGAGACCCAGTACTTC. It codes for CASSLSGGTETQYF.

The table lists this clone with a few counts. The CDR3 sequence: CASSQRREVGAEAFF. CDR3 nucleotides: TGCGCCAGCAGCCAACGCAGGGAGGTGGGGGCTGAAGCTTTCTTT. The J gene is TRBJ1-1, the V gene TRBV4-1; a possible D gene is TRBD1 (5 bases). The CDR3 runs to 15 residues. V lost 2 bases to trimming and J lost 6 bases, with 16 bases between them. CDR1 and CDR2 (germline): MGHRA, YSYEKL.

The chain uses TRBV5-1 and TRBJ2-3; possibly TRBD2 for D (6 bases). V was pared by 4 bases and J by 4 bases, with 16 bases between. The CDR3 consists of 15 residues. The germline V gene encodes CDR1 SGHRS and CDR2 YFSETQ. CDR3 sequence (DNA): TGCGCCAGCAGCGTTCGACTAGAGGTAGCAGATACGCAGTATTTT. Amino acids: CASSVRLEVADTQYF.

In this sample, this clone turned up a few times. CDR3: CASSLDRRSYEQYF. The CDR3 bases are TGTGCCAGCAGTCTAGACAGGCGTTCCTACGAGCAGTACTTC. The chain is built from TRBV28 and TRBJ2-7; D may be TRBD1 (6 bases). Germline CDR1 and CDR2: MDHEN and SYDVKM. The germline V and J ends were trimmed by 5 bases and 1 base, with 12 bases remaining between them. The CDR3 spans 14 residues.

Remarks on this clone: This same CDR3 is encoded by further DNA sequences in the sample. The rearrangement links TRBV9 to TRBJ2-3; 7 bases fit TRBD1. Germline values: CDR1 SGDLS, CDR2 YYNGEE. The CDR3 contains 15 residues. V lost 2 bases, J lost 1 base, and 4 bases stayed unmatched. The CDR3 bases are TGTGCCAGCAGCGTGAGAGGACAGGGCACAGATACGCAGTATTTT. It translates to CASSVRGQGTDTQYF.

This clone was counted a few times. J is TRBJ1-5 and V is TRBV7-2, with 9 positions matching TRBD1. The CDR3 sequence is 15 residues long. With 5 bases clipped from V and 4 bases from J, the junction kept 6 bases outside the gene matches. Germline assignment: CDR1 SGHTA and CDR2 FQGNSA. CDR3 amino acids: CASSLKQGANQPQHF. The DNA for the CDR3 is TGTGCCAGCAGCCTGAAACAGGGGGCGAATCAGCCCCAGCATTTT.

This chain joins TRBV29-1 and TRBJ1-5; 7 nucleotides agree with TRBD1. Germline V gene sequence: CDR1 SQVTM, CDR2 ANQGSEA. V gave up 6 bases and J gave up 5 bases; unmatched junction bases: 7. The CDR3 length is 13 residues. CDR3 coding DNA: TGCAGCGTCCGACAGGGTTTCGATCAGCCCCAGCATTTT. Translated: CSVRQGFDQPQHF.

This clone was recorded a few times. The chain has TRBV29-1 and TRBJ2-6; D ambiguous. CDR1 and CDR2 from the germline V gene are SQVTM and ANQGSEA. V was cut by 8 bases and J by 0 bases, with 14 bases left in between. This CDR3 is 15 amino acids long. CDR3: CSMKTGSSGANVLTF. Written as DNA, the CDR3 is TGCAGCATGAAGACTGGAAGCTCTGGGGCCAACGTCCTGACTTTC. Full variable domain (outside the CDR3, taken from reference TRBV29-1 and TRBJ2-6): SAVISQKPSRDICQRGTSLTIQCQVDSQVTMMFWYRQQPGQSLTLIATANQGSEATYESGFVIDKFPISRPNLTFSTLTVSNMSPEDSSIYLCSMKTGSSGANVLTFGAGSRLTVL.

The chain carries TRBV18 and TRBJ2-7; the D is unclear. CDR1 is KGHSH and CDR2 is LQKENI in the germline V gene. The germline V and J ends were trimmed by 5 bases and 5 bases, with 13 bases remaining between them. This CDR3 comprises 13 residues. The CDR3 region has the DNA TGTGCCAGCTCAGACTCCCGCTTAGACGAGCAGTACTTC. Translation: CASSDSRLDEQYF.

The chain couples TRBV28 to TRBJ1-5; TRBD1 might be the D (5 bases). Germline lookup yields CDR1 MDHEN and CDR2 SYDVKM. Trimming pared 4 bases from V and 7 bases from J, leaving 11 bases between. The CDR3 is 13 residues long. DNA for the CDR3: TGTGCCAGCAGTTGGGGGGATGGACAGCCCCAGCATTTT. Protein product: CASSWGDGQPQHF.